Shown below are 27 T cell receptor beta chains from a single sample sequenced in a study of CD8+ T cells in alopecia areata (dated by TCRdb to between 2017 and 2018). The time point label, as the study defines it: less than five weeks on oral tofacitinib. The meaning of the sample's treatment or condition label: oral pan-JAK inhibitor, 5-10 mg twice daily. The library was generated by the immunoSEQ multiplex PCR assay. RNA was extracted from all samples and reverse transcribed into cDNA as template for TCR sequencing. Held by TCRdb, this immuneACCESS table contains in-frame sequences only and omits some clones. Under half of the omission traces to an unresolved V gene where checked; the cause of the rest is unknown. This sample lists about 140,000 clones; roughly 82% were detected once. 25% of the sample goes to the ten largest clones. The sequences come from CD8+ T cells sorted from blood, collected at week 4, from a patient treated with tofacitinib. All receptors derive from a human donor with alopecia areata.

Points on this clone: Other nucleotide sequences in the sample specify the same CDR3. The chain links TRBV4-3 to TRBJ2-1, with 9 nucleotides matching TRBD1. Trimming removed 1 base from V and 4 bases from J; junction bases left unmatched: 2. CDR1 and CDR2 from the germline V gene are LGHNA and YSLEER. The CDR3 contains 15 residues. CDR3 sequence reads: CASSQGQGGYNEQFF. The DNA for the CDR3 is TGCGCCAGCAGCCAAGGACAGGGGGGTTACAATGAGCAGTTCTTC.

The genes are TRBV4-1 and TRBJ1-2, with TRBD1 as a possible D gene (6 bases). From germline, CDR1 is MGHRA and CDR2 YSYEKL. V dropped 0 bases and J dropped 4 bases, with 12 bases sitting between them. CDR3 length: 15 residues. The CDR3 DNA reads TGCGCCAGCAGCCAAGATGGAGGGGGGTCCTATGGCTACACCTTC. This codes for CASSQDGGGSYGYTF.

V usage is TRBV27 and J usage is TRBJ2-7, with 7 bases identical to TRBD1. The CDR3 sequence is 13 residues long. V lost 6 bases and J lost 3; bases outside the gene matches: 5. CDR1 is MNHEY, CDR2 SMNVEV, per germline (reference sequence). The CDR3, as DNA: TGTGCCAGCAGCCAGGGACAGATCTACGAGCAGTACTTC. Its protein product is CASSQGQIYEQYF.

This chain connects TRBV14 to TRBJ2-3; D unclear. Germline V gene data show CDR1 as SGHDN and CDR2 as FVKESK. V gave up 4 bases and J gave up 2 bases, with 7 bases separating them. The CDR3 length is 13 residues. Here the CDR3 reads CASSRLLTDTQYF. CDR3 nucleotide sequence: TGTGCCAGCAGCCGGCTCCTCACAGATACGCAGTATTTT.

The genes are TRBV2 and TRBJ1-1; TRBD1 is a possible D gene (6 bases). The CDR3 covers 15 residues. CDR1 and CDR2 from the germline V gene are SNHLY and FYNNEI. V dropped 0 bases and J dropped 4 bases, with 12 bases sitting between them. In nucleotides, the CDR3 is TGTGCCAGCAGTGAAGCTGCAGGGGCGAGCACTGAAGCTTTCTTT. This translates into CASSEAAGASTEAFF.

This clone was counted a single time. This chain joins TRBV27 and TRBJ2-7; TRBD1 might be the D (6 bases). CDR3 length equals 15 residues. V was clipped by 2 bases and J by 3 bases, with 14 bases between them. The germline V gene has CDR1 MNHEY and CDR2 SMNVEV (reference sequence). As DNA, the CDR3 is TGTGCCAGCAGTTTAGGGGCAGGGGATTTCTACGAGCAGTACTTC. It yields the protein CASSLGAGDFYEQYF.

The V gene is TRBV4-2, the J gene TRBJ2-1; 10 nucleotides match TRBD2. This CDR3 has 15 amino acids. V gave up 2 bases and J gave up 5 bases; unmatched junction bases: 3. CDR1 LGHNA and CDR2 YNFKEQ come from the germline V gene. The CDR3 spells CASSQSGGDHNEQFF. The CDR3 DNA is TGTGCCAGCAGCCAAAGCGGGGGGGATCACAATGAGCAGTTCTTC.

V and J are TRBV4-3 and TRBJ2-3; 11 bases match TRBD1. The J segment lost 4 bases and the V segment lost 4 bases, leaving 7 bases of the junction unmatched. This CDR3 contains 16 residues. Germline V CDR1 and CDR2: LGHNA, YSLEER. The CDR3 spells CASSPERGQGADTQYF. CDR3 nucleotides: TGCGCCAGCAGCCCGGAGAGGGGACAGGGGGCAGATACGCAGTATTTT.

The CDR3 loop is CASSEDRAASEQYF. The CDR3 nucleotides are TGTGCCAGCAGTGAGGACAGGGCGGCTAGCGAGCAGTACTTC. V is TRBV2 and J is TRBJ2-7; 8 bases align to TRBD1. V shed 3 bases and J 6 bases; nucleotides not matched to a gene: 7. Germline CDR1 and CDR2: SNHLY and FYNNEI. CDR3 size: 14 residues.

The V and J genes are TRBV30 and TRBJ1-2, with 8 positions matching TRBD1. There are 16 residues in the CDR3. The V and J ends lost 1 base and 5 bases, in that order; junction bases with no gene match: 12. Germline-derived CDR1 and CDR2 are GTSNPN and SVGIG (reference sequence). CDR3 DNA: TGTGCCTGGAGTGACCCCCTCGACAGGGGAAAATATGGCTACACCTTC. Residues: CAWSDPLDRGKYGYTF. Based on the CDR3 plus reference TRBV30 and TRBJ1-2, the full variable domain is SQTIHQWPATLVQPVGSPLSLECTVEGTSNPNLYWYRQAAGRGLQLLFYSVGIGQISSEVPQNLSASRPQDRQFILSSKKLLLSDSGFYLCAWSDPLDRGKYGYTFGSGTRLTVV.

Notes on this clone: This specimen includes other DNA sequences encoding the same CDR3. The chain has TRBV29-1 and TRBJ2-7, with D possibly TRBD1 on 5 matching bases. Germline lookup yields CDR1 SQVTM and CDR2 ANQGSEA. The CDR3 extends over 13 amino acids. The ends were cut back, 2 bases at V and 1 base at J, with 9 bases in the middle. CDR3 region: CSVERAGSYEQYF. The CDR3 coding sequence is TGCAGCGTTGAAAGGGCAGGGTCCTACGAGCAGTACTTC.

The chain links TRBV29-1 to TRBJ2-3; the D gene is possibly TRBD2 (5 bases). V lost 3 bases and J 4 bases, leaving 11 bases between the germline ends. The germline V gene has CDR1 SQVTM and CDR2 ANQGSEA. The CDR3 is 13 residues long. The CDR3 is CSVDGSSSDTQYF. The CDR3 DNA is TGCAGCGTTGATGGGAGTTCATCAGATACGCAGTATTTT.

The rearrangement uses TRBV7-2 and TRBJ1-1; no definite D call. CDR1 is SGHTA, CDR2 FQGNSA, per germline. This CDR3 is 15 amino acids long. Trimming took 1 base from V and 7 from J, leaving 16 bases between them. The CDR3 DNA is TGTGCCAGCAGCTTAGTTATAGGGTCGATATATGAAGCTTTCTTT. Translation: CASSLVIGSIYEAFF.

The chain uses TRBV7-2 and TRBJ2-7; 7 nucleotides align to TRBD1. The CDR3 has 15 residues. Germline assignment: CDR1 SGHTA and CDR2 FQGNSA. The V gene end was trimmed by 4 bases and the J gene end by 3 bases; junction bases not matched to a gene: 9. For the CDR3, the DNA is TGTGCCAGCAGCTCACCAGGGGGTTCGGTCTACGAGCAGTACTTC. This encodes CASSSPGGSVYEQYF.

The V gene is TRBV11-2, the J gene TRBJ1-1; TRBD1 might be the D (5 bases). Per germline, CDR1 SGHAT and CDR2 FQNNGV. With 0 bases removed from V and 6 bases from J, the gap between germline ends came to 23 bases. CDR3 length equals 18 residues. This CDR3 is CASSLDNTGTPRGAEAFF. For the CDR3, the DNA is TGTGCCAGCAGCTTAGATAACACCGGGACTCCCCGAGGGGCTGAAGCTTTCTTT.

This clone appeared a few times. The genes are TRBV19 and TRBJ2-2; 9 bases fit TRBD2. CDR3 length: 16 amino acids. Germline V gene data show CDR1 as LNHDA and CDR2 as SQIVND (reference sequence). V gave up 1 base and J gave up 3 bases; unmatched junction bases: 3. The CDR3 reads CASSIGLAGYTGELFF. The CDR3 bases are TGTGCCAGTAGTATAGGTCTAGCGGGATACACCGGGGAGCTGTTTTTT.

The CDR3 spells CASAKLSSYEQYF. CDR3 nucleotides: TGTGCCAGCGCGAAGCTCTCCTCCTACGAGCAGTACTTC. The chain recombines TRBV6-5 with TRBJ2-7, with D unresolved. The CDR3 totals 13 residues. Trimming removed 8 bases from V and 0 bases from J, with 11 bases in between. Germline V lookup: CDR1 MNHEY, CDR2 SVGAGI.

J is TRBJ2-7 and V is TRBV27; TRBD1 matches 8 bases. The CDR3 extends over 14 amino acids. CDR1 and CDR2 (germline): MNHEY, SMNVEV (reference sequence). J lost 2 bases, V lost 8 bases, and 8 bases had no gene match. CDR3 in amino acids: CASGFVGQAYEQYF. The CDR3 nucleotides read TGTGCCAGCGGGTTCGTGGGACAGGCCTACGAGCAGTACTTC.

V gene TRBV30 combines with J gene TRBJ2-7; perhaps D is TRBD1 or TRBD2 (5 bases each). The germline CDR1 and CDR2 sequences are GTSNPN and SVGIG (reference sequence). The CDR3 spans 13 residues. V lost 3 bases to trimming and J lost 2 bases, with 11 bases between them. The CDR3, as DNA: TGTGCCTGGAGGGGGGACGGACCCTACGAGCAGTACTTC. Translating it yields CAWRGDGPYEQYF. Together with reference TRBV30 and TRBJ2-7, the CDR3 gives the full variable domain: SQTIHQWPATLVQPVGSPLSLECTVEGTSNPNLYWYRQAAGRGLQLLFYSVGIGQISSEVPQNLSASRPQDRQFILSSKKLLLSDSGFYLCAWRGDGPYEQYFGPGTRLTVT.

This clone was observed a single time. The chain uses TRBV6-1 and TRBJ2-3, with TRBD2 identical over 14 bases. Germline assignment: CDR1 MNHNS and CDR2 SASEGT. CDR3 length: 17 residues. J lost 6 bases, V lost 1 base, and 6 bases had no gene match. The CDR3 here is CASSEGTSGGQWDTQYF. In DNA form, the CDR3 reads TGTGCCAGCAGTGAAGGGACTAGCGGGGGGCAATGGGATACGCAGTATTTT.

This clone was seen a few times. As DNA, the CDR3 is TGTGCCAGCAGCCCTGGTCAGGGCTTGGCCTACGAGCAGTACTTC. Translated: CASSPGQGLAYEQYF. This chain joins TRBV7-6 and TRBJ2-7; maybe TRBD1 (5 bases). Trimming took 5 bases from V and 2 from J, leaving 16 bases between them. The germline gives CDR1 SGHVS, CDR2 FNYEAQ. CDR3 length: 15 residues.

CDR3 region: CASSFASTGELFF. CDR3 coding DNA: TGTGCCAGCAGCTTCGCAAGCACCGGGGAGCTGTTTTTT. The chain joins TRBV5-6 to TRBJ2-2; no definite D call. Germline CDR1 and CDR2: SGHDT and YYEEEE. The ends were cut back, 2 bases at V and 4 bases at J, with 6 bases in the middle. This CDR3 comprises 13 residues.

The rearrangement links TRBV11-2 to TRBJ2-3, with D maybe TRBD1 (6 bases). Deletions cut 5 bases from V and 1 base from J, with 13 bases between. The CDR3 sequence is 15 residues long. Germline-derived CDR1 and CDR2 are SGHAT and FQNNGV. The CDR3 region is CASSRGRGGTDTQYF. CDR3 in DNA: TGTGCCAGCAGCCGGGGCAGGGGCGGCACAGATACGCAGTATTTT.

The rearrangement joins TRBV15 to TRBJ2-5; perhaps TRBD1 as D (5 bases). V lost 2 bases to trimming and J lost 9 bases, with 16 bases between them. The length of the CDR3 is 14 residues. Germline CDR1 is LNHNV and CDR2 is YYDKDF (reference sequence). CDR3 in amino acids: CATSRYTGLQAQYF. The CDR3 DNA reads TGTGCCACCAGCAGATACACGGGTCTACAGGCCCAGTACTTC.

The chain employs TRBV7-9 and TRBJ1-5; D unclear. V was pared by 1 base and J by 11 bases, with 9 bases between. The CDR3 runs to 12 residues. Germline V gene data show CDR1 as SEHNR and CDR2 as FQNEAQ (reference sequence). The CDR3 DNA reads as TGTGCCAGCAGCTTAGGCGGAGAGGCCCAGCATTTT. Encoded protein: CASSLGGEAQHF.

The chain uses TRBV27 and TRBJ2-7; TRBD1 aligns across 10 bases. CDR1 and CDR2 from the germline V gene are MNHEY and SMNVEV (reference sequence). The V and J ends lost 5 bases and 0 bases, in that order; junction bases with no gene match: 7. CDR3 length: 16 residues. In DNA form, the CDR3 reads TGTGCCAGCAGTGCATCAGGGACAGGGGTCTCCTACGAGCAGTACTTC. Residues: CASSASGTGVSYEQYF.

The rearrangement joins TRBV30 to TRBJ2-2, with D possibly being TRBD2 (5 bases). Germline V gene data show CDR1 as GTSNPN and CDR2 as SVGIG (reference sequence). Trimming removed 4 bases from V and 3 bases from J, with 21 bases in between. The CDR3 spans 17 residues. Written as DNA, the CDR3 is TGTGCCTGGACCCCCACCCGGAGGAGCTTCCACACCGGGGAGCTGTTTTTT. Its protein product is CAWTPTRRSFHTGELFF.